The present T cell receptor beta chain was sequenced within a study of neoadjuvant anti-PD-1 for oral cavity cancer. Study context: Nivolumab at 3 mg/kg was mostly given biweekly, three to four doses, pre-surgery.

Regarding the study as a whole: After neoadjuvant nivolumab, PBMC T cell clonality was significantly higher in non-responders than responders.

Patients had HPV-negative, locally advanced oral cavity squamous cell carcinoma. No culture or expansion preceded analysis of these blood cells. The data were produced by immunoSEQ multiplex PCR, yet TCRdb's version contains in-frame clones alone and is incomplete. The sample gives around 15,000 clones, approximately 75% of which show up once; approximately 2.6% is in the top ten. Regarding this clone: Antigen unknown.

The source was PBMCs, collected before nivolumab (anti-PD-1) treatment. The receptor comes from a person between 40 and 80 years old with oral cavity squamous cell carcinoma.

The CDR3 is CASSVLAGERGEQFF. Written as DNA, the CDR3 is TGTGCCAGCAGTGTTTTAGCGGGAGAGCGGGGTGAGCAGTTCTTC. The J gene is TRBJ2-1, the V gene TRBV2; 9 nucleotides align to TRBD2. The ends lost 4 bases at V and 9 bases at J; junction bases unmatched: 10. Per germline, CDR1 SNHLY and CDR2 FYNNEI. This CDR3 comprises 15 residues.